Following are 31 T cell receptor beta chains from one sample sequenced in a study of T cells after yellow fever vaccination. MiXCR, applied by TCRdb to the 5' RACE reads, yields one record per CDR3 protein. The sample carries fewer than 450,000 distinct CDR3 sequences, under 14% recorded once. Material: PBMCs, obtained on the day of the first yellow fever vaccination. Receptor source: a man aged 18-30 years who received the YFV17D yellow fever vaccine.

This clonotype was observed many times. The chain couples TRBV5-1 to TRBJ2-7; no definite D call. Trimming shortened V by 4 bases and J by 4 bases, and 12 bases separated the two germline ends. Germline-derived CDR1 and CDR2 are SGHRS and YFSETQ. This CDR3 is 13 amino acids long. CDR3 in amino acids: CASSVGPSYEQYV. The CDR3, as DNA: TGCGCCAGCAGCGTAGGGCCGAGTTACGAGCAGTACGTC.

This chain connects TRBV4-3 to TRBJ1-4, with 7 bases fitting TRBD1. The CDR3 sequence is 17 residues long. J was trimmed by 6 bases and V by 1 base; bases with no gene match: 11. Germline values: CDR1 LGHNA, CDR2 YSLEER. This CDR3 reads CASSQGAKQGLDEKLFF. Here the CDR3 DNA reads TGCGCCAGCAGCCAAGGCGCGAAACAGGGGCTGGATGAAAAACTGTTTTTT.

This clonotype was seen only a few times. The chain combines TRBV5-1 with TRBJ2-5, with 10 bases fitting TRBD1. CDR1 is SGHRS and CDR2 is YFSETQ in the germline V gene. V dropped 3 bases and J dropped 4; count of bases not matched to a gene: 9. CDR3 length: 16 amino acids. CDR3 nucleotide sequence: TGCGCCAGCAGCTACACCGGGACAGGGGTTGGAGAGACCCAGTACTTC. Translated: CASSYTGTGVGETQYF.

The rearrangement uses TRBV7-2 and TRBJ1-5, with 9 bases that match TRBD1. CDR1 is SGHTA and CDR2 is FQGNSA in the germline V gene. Trimming at V came to 6 bases and at J to 7 bases, leaving 10 bases not matched to a gene. The CDR3 runs to 15 residues. The CDR3 region is CASSLTGTGNQPQHF. CDR3 sequence (DNA): TGTGCCAGCAGTTTGACCGGGACAGGGAACCAGCCCCAGCATTTT.

This clonotype turned up a few times. This chain joins TRBV7-6 and TRBJ2-7; TRBD1 is a possible D gene (6 bases). Germline V lookup: CDR1 SGHVS, CDR2 FNYEAQ. V dropped 1 base and J dropped 2 bases, with 9 bases sitting between them. This CDR3 region has 14 residues. The CDR3: CASSLGTATYEQYF. The CDR3 nucleotides are TGTGCCAGCAGCTTAGGGACAGCGACCTACGAGCAGTACTTC.

The V gene is TRBV2, the J gene TRBJ2-1; D is uncertain. The CDR3 is made up of 14 amino acids. Germline V gene lookup returns CDR1 SNHLY and CDR2 FYNNEI. Trimming pared 7 bases from V and 6 bases from J, leaving 16 bases between. CDR3 loop: CASIRQLGINEQFF. In DNA, the CDR3 is TGTGCCAGCATCAGGCAGCTAGGTATCAATGAGCAGTTCTTC.

CDR3 loop: CASSGGQAVPGTF. In DNA, the CDR3 is TGTGCCAGCAGCGGGGGACAGGCCGTCCCCGGCACCTTC. This chain joins TRBV5-5 and TRBJ1-2, with 8 bases fitting TRBD1. The CDR3 totals 13 residues. Trimming at V came to 4 bases and at J to 13 bases, leaving 12 bases not matched to a gene. Germline CDR1 reads SGHKS; CDR2 reads YYEKEE (reference sequence).

This clonotype was detected only a few times. This chain connects TRBV5-5 to TRBJ2-5; TRBD2 agrees at 7 bases. The germline V gene encodes CDR1 SGHKS and CDR2 YYEKEE (reference sequence). The CDR3 is made up of 15 amino acids. The V segment lost 0 bases and the J segment 2 bases; nucleotides outside the gene matches: 4. Here the CDR3 DNA reads TGTGCCAGCAGCTTGGGGGGACTACTACAAGAGACCCAGTACTTC. This encodes CASSLGGLLQETQYF. Together with reference TRBV5-5 and TRBJ2-5, the CDR3 gives the full variable domain: DAGVTQSPTHLIKTRGQQVTLRCSPISGHKSVSWYQQVLGQGPQFIFQYYEKEERGRGNFPDRFSARQFPNYSSELNVNALLLGDSALYLCASSLGGLLQETQYFGPGTRLLVL.

Only a few counts were recorded for this clonotype. The V call is TRBV24-1, the J call TRBJ2-2, with a weak D call TRBD1 (5 bases). From germline, CDR1 is KGHDR and CDR2 SFDVKD. With 3 bases removed from V and 7 bases from J, the gap between germline ends came to 11 bases. The CDR3 runs to 14 residues. CDR3 DNA sequence: TGTGCCACCAGTGATCACAGGAATGGCGGGGAGCTGTTTTTT. Amino acids: CATSDHRNGGELFF.

Only a few counts were recorded for this clonotype. V is TRBV7-2 and J is TRBJ2-3; the match to TRBD1 covers 10 bases. Trimming cost V 1 base and J 4 bases; bases outside gene matches: 2. The germline gives CDR1 SGHTA, CDR2 FQGNSA. CDR3 length: 15 residues. The CDR3 sequence: CASSLVGQGSDTQYF. In DNA, the CDR3 is TGTGCCAGCAGCTTAGTGGGACAGGGGTCAGATACGCAGTATTTT.

This clonotype has only a few counts. The chain uses TRBV7-2 and TRBJ1-1; D gene uncertain. The length of the CDR3 is 13 residues. The ends were cut back, 0 bases at V and 5 bases at J, with 7 bases in the middle. The germline V gene encodes CDR1 SGHTA and CDR2 FQGNSA. CDR3: CASSLALGTEAFF. The CDR3, as DNA: TGTGCCAGCAGCTTAGCGCTGGGAACTGAAGCTTTCTTT.

The chain employs TRBV4-1 and TRBJ2-1; D ambiguous. Germline V gene lookup returns CDR1 MGHRA and CDR2 YSYEKL. V was clipped by 4 bases and J by 4 bases, with 8 bases between them. This CDR3 is 13 amino acids long. CDR3 nucleotides: TGCGCCAGCAGCCCCTCTTTTTACAATGAGCAGTTCTTC. Its protein product is CASSPSFYNEQFF.

V usage is TRBV18 and J usage is TRBJ1-1; TRBD1 might be the D (5 bases). The CDR3 sequence is 15 residues long. Germline loops: CDR1 KGHSH, CDR2 LQKENI. The V gene lost 5 bases and the J gene lost 1 base, with 14 bases spanning the gap. The CDR3: CASSSTEPGNTEAFF. In nucleotides, the CDR3 is TGTGCCAGCTCATCGACAGAACCCGGGAACACTGAAGCTTTCTTT.

The rearrangement links TRBV4-2 to TRBJ2-3; weak D call: TRBD2 (7 bases). V was cut by 4 bases and J by 7 bases, with 30 bases left in between. The V gene's germline CDR1 is LGHNA and CDR2 YNFKEQ. The CDR3 covers 19 residues. The CDR3: CASSRGPTRGPLFGNTQYF. CDR3 bases: TGTGCCAGCAGCCGGGGCCCTACGCGGGGGCCCCTCTTTGGGAATACGCAGTATTTT.

A few counts support this clonotype. The CDR3 protein is CSARDPRTGTYNEQFF. The DNA for the CDR3 is TGCAGTGCTAGAGACCCGAGGACAGGGACCTACAATGAGCAGTTCTTC. V and J are TRBV20-1 and TRBJ2-1, with 8 positions matching TRBD1. The CDR3 loop spans 16 amino acids. Losses at the gene ends were 0 bases for V and 2 bases for J; bases not matched to a gene: 6. The germline V gene encodes CDR1 DFQATT and CDR2 SNEGSKA (reference sequence).

As concerns this clonotype: At one end the junction does not follow the germline gene, possibly because of a read error. The chain joins TRBV5-1 to TRBJ1-1; D may be TRBD1 (5 bases). CDR1 and CDR2 (germline): SGHRS, YFSETQ. This CDR3 contains 12 residues. The CDR3 is CASSFGGADAFF. In DNA, the CDR3 is TGCGCCAGCAGCTTTGGCGGGGCTGATGCTTTCTTT. Filled out from reference TRBV5-1 and TRBJ1-1, the complete variable domain reads KAGVTQTPRYLIKTRGQQVTLSCSPISGHRSVSWYQQTPGQGLQFLFEYFSETQRNKGNFPGRFSGRQFSNSRSEMNVSTLELGDSALYLCASSFGGADAFFGQGTRLTVV.

This clonotype occurred many times. The rearrangement links TRBV10-3 to TRBJ2-2, with no clear D. V lost 6 bases to trimming and J lost 4 bases, with 9 bases between them. Germline values: CDR1 ENHRY, CDR2 SYGVKD. CDR3 size: 13 residues. CDR3 nucleotide sequence: TGTGCCATCAGGATACCAATCACCGGGGAGCTGTTTTTT. Amino acids: CAIRIPITGELFF.

This clonotype was observed a few times. The chain employs TRBV5-4 and TRBJ2-5; no clear D. Germline V gene lookup returns CDR1 SGHNT and CDR2 YYREEE (reference sequence). V was pared by 4 bases and J by 3 bases, with 16 bases between. The CDR3 extends over 15 amino acids. DNA of the CDR3: TGTGCCAGCAGCCGGTTACCCACGATGGAAGAGACCCAGTACTTC. Its translation: CASSRLPTMEETQYF.

This clonotype was detected a few times. This chain uses TRBV7-2 with TRBJ1-1, with D possibly being TRBD1 (6 bases). V was cut by 4 bases and J by 3 bases, with 12 bases left in between. The CDR3 runs 14 residues. Germline V gene lookup returns CDR1 SGHTA and CDR2 FQGNSA. CDR3 in DNA: TGTGCCAGCAGCTACAGGGCGGTGGACACTGAAGCTTTCTTT. Translating gives CASSYRAVDTEAFF.

The chain links TRBV7-8 to TRBJ2-7, with 9 bases aligning to TRBD2. The V segment lost 1 base and the J segment 3 bases; nucleotides outside the gene matches: 4. The length of the CDR3 is 15 residues. Germline V gene sequence: CDR1 SGHVS, CDR2 FQNEAQ. For the CDR3, the DNA is TGTGCCAGCAGCTTAGGCCCTAGCGGGGTCTACGAGCAGTACTTC. It translates to CASSLGPSGVYEQYF.

This clonotype was detected only a few times. The chain has TRBV20-1 and TRBJ1-5, with 8 bases lining up with TRBD1. Germline assignment: CDR1 DFQATT and CDR2 SNEGSKA (reference sequence). Germline trimming cut 2 bases from V and 3 bases from J; bases unmatched to any gene: 6. The CDR3 spans 15 residues. The CDR3 DNA follows: TGCAGTGCTAGACAGGGGGCGAATGTCAATCAGCCCCAGCATTTT. As protein: CSARQGANVNQPQHF.

This clonotype has at least ten counts. The CDR3 is CASSLNTGETQYF. CDR3 DNA: TGTGCCAGCAGCCTGAATACAGGAGAGACCCAGTACTTC. The rearrangement joins TRBV7-9 to TRBJ2-5; perhaps TRBD1 as D (5 bases). The germline gives CDR1 SEHNR, CDR2 FQNEAQ (reference sequence). V lost 5 bases, J lost 4 bases, and 11 bases lay in between. The CDR3 is 13 amino acids.

The sample holds many counts of this clonotype. V gene TRBV7-3 combines with J gene TRBJ2-3; tentatively, D is TRBD1 (5 bases). This CDR3 contains 15 residues. Germline loops: CDR1 SGHTA, CDR2 FQGTGA. V dropped 3 bases and J dropped 2 bases, with 12 bases sitting between them. The CDR3: CASSFIAGSTDTQYF. The CDR3 bases are TGTGCCAGCAGCTTTATTGCAGGGTCCACAGATACGCAGTATTTT.

The chain carries TRBV4-3 and TRBJ1-3; a weak D match, TRBD1 (5 bases). Germline lookup yields CDR1 LGHNA and CDR2 YSLEER. The CDR3 contains 19 residues. The V end lost 1 base, the J end lost 0 bases, and 19 bases lay between the germline ends. The chain's CDR3 is CASSQAFGVRGSSGNTIYF. CDR3 nucleotide sequence: TGCGCCAGCAGCCAAGCTTTTGGGGTGAGGGGTTCCTCTGGAAACACCATATATTTT.

This clonotype was seen many times. The chain employs TRBV12-3 or TRBV12-4 and TRBJ2-2, with D uncertain. CDR3 length: 14 residues. V lost 3 bases and J lost 6, with 11 bases in between. CDR3 nucleotide sequence: TGTGCCAGCAGTTTTTCTAGTAATGCCGGGGAGCTGTTTTTT. It specifies CASSFSSNAGELFF.

As to this clonotype: One end of the junction is discordant with germline, which a read error may explain. The chain recombines TRBV29-1 with TRBJ1-5, with D possibly being TRBD1 (5 bases). This CDR3 comprises 15 residues. Germline values: CDR1 SQVTM, CDR2 ANQGSEA. The CDR3 DNA is TGCAGCGTTGCTGGGGCATCAGATAGCAATCGGCCCCAGCATTTT. Translating gives CSVAGASDSNRPQHF. The entire variable domain, with the rest obtained from reference TRBV29-1 and TRBJ1-5, is as follows: SAVISQKPSRDICQRGTSLTIQCQVDSQVTMMFWYRQQPGQSLTLIATANQGSEATYESGFVIDKFPISRPNLTFSTLTVSNMSPEDSSIYLCSVAGASDSNRPQHFGDGTRLSIL.

This clonotype appeared many times. The V gene is TRBV10-3, the J gene TRBJ2-3, with D hard to call. The germline V gene has CDR1 ENHRY and CDR2 SYGVKD. Trimming stripped 6 bases from V and 1 base from J, with 14 bases between. The CDR3 covers 15 residues. The chain's CDR3 is CAIRDTRQGTDTQYF. CDR3 coding DNA: TGTGCCATCAGAGACACCCGCCAAGGCACAGATACGCAGTATTTT.

V gene TRBV20-1 combines with J gene TRBJ2-3, with D possibly TRBD2 on 5 matching bases. CDR1 and CDR2 (germline): DFQATT, SNEGSKA (reference sequence). The V and J ends lost 5 bases and 4 bases respectively, with 10 bases between them. CDR3 length: 12 residues. The CDR3 spells CSAYDGADTQYF. Here the CDR3 DNA reads TGCAGTGCTTATGACGGGGCAGATACGCAGTATTTT.

This clonotype was observed a few times. As DNA, the CDR3 is TGTGCCAGCAGTTACACCAAGGACTCCCCTGAGTTCTATGGCTACACCTTC. Encoded protein: CASSYTKDSPEFYGYTF. The rearrangement joins TRBV6-2 or TRBV6-3 to TRBJ1-2; D not certain. Trimming removed 2 bases from V and 4 bases from J, with 20 bases in between. The CDR3 length is 17 residues. Germline assignment: CDR1 MNHEY and CDR2 SVGEGT.

This clonotype showed up just a few times. This rearrangement joins TRBV9 to TRBJ2-3; D gene uncertain. The germline gives CDR1 SGDLS, CDR2 YYNGEE. Trimming stripped 0 bases from V and 2 bases from J, with 10 bases between. The CDR3 length is 15 residues. The CDR3 DNA reads TGTGCCAGCAGCGTAGGGGATAGTGTCACAGATACGCAGTATTTT. Translated: CASSVGDSVTDTQYF.

The chain links TRBV6-6 to TRBJ2-3; no firm D call. This CDR3 has 12 amino acids. Trimming left V 4 bases short and J 9 bases short, with 11 bases between. Germline V lookup: CDR1 MNHNY, CDR2 SVGAGI (reference sequence). The chain's CDR3 is CASSWGRQTQYF. The CDR3 DNA reads as TGTGCCAGCAGTTGGGGTCGCCAAACGCAGTATTTT.